The rows below give T cell receptor beta chains drawn from one sample of a study of cytomegalovirus exposure and HLA in healthy donors. This table comes from immunoSEQ multiplex PCR, and its TCRdb copy is limited to in-frame clones, with some not included. The repertoire has 150,000 to 200,000 clones, around 83% of them found once; the top ten carry under 6.5%. The sequenced sample consisted of PBMCs. These receptor sequences come from a man in his fifties in good health and CMV-seropositive. Each CDR3 is given with its conserved first and last residue. Each record gives: D gene, J gene, clone size, V gene, CDR3 DNA, CDR3 protein. D genes are given only for firm matches. Some rows have no size entry. The others give once, few or many, or a class for an expanded clone.

>.|TRBJ1-2|.|TRBV30
TGCGCCTGGAGTAACGCGGGTGGCTACACCTTC
CAWSNAGGYTF
>.|TRBJ2-5|.|TRBV29-1
TGCAGCGTGACAGCCCAAGAGACCCAGTACTTC
CSVTAQETQYF
>TRBD1|TRBJ2-5|.|TRBV5-1
TGCGCCAGCAGCTTGGTCCCAGGGGGCGGGGAGACCCAGTACTTC
CASSLVPGGGETQYF
>.|TRBJ1-3|.|TRBV5-1
TGCGCCAGCAGCTTGGATAGCGCAGGGGCGGGAAACACCATATATTTT
CASSLDSAGAGNTIYF
>.|TRBJ2-2|.|TRBV6-1
TGTGCCAGCAGTCCTAGCTGGGGAACCGGGGAGCTGTTTTTT
CASSPSWGTGELFF
>.|TRBJ2-6|.|TRBV5-6
TGTGCCAGCAGATTTATCTCTGGGGCCAACGTCCTGACTTTC
CASRFISGANVLTF
>TRBD1|TRBJ2-1|.|TRBV5-1
TGCGCCAGCAGCTTGGTGGGACAGGGGGCCCTTAGCTCCTACAATGAGCAGTTCTTC
CASSLVGQGALSSYNEQFF
>TRBD2|TRBJ2-3|.|TRBV19
TGTGCCAGTAGTAGGACTAGCGGGAGCTTGGAGGATACGCAGTATTTT
CASSRTSGSLEDTQYF
>.|TRBJ2-1|.|TRBV15
TGTGCCACCAGCAGAGATTCGACAGATTACCGGTTCTTC
CATSRDSTDYRFF
>TRBD1|TRBJ2-7|.|TRBV18
TGTGCCAGCTCACCAGAGACAGGGAGCTCCTACGAGCAGTACTTC
CASSPETGSSYEQYF
>TRBD1|TRBJ1-1|.|TRBV6-1
TGTGCCAGCAGTTGGGGACAGTCCCTGAACACTGAAGCTTTCTTT
CASSWGQSLNTEAFF
>.|TRBJ2-1|.|TRBV2
TGTGCCAGCATCGACAGCCCCTACAATGAGCAGTTCTTC
CASIDSPYNEQFF
>TRBD1|TRBJ2-5|.|TRBV6-6
TGTGCCAGCAGTTTCCGACAGGGCGAAGAGACCCAGTACTTC
CASSFRQGEETQYF
>TRBD1|TRBJ1-6|few|TRBV11-2
TGTGCCAGCAGCATCTCCAACAGGGGATTCCATTCACCCCTCCACTTT
CASSISNRGFHSPLHF
>TRBD1|TRBJ1-5|.|TRBV7-9
TGTGCCAGCAGCTTAGGACAGGGGGTCGGTCAGCCCCAGCATTTT
CASSLGQGVGQPQHF
>.|TRBJ2-4|.|TRBV9
TGTGCCAGCAGCGTAAGGGGGTGGGGGAACATTCAGTACTTC
CASSVRGWGNIQYF
>.|TRBJ1-6|.|TRBV7-3
TGTGCCAGCAGCTTAACGAGCAACGGTTCACCCCTCCACTTT
CASSLTSNGSPLHF